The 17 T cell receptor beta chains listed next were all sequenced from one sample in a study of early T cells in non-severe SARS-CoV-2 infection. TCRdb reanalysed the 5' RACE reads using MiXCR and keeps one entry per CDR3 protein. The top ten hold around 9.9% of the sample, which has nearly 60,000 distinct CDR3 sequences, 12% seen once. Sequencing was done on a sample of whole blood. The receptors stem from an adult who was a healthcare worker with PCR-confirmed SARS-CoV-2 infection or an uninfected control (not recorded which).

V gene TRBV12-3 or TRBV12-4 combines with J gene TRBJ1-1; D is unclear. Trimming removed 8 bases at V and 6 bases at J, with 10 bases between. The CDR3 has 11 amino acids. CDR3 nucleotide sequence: TGTGCCAGCTCTTGGCGTGCTGAAGCTTTCTTT. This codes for CASSWRAEAFF.

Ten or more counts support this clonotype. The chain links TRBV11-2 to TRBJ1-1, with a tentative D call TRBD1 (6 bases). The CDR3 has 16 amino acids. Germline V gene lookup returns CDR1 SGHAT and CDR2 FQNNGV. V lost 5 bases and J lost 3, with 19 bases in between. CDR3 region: CASSQPWTVGDTEAFF. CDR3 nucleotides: TGTGCCAGCAGCCAGCCGTGGACAGTGGGGGACACTGAAGCTTTCTTT. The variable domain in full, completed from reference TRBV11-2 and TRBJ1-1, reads EAGVAQSPRYKIIEKRQSVAFWCNPISGHATLYWYQQILGQGPKLLIQFQNNGVVDDSQLPKDRFSAERLKGVDSTLKIQPAKLEDSAVYLCASSQPWTVGDTEAFFGQGTRLTVV.

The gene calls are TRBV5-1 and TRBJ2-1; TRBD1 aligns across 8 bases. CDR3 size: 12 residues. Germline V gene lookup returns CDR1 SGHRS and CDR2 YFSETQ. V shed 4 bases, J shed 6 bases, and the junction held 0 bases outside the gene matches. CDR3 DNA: TGCGCCAGCAGCACAGGGGGCAATGAGCAGTTCTTC. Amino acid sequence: CASSTGGNEQFF.

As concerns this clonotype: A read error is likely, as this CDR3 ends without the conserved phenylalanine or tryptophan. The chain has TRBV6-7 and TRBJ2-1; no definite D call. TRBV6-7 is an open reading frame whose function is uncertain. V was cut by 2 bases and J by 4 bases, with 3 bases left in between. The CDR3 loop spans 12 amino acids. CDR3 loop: CASSYRYNEQFS. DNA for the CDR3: TGTGCCAGCAGTTACAGATACAATGAGCAGTTCTCC.

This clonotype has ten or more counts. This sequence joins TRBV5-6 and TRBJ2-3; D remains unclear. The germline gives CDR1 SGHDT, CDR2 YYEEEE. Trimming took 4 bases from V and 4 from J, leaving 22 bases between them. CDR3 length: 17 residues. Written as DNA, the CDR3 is TGTGCCAGCAGCCAGAGTTTGACCTCCCTGAGTGCAGATACGCAGTATTTT. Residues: CASSQSLTSLSADTQYF.

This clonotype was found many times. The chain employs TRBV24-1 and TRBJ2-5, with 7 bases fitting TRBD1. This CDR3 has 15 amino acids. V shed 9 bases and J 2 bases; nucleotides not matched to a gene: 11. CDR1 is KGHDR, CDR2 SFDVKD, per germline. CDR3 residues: CATGISGTAQETQYF. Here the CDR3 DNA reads TGTGCCACCGGCATCTCCGGGACAGCACAAGAGACCCAGTACTTC.

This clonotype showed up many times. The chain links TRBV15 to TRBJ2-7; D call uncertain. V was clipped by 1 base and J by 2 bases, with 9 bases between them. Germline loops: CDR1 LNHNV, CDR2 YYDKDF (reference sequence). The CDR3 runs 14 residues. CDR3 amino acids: CATSRVPDTYEQYF. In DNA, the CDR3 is TGTGCCACCAGCAGAGTACCGGATACCTACGAGCAGTACTTC.

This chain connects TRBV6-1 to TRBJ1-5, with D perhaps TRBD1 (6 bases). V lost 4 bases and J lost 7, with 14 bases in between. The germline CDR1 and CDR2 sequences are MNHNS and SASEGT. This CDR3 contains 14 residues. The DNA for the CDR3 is TGTGCCAGCAGTGCTAGTTGGGGGGGCCAGCCCCAGCATTTT. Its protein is CASSASWGGQPQHF.

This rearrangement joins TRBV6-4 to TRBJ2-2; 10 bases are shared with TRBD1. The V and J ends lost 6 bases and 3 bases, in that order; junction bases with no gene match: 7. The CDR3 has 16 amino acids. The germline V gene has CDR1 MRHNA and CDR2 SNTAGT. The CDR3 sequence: CASSRSGTGDTGELFF. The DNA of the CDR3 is TGTGCCAGCAGCCGCTCCGGGACAGGGGACACCGGGGAGCTGTTTTTT.

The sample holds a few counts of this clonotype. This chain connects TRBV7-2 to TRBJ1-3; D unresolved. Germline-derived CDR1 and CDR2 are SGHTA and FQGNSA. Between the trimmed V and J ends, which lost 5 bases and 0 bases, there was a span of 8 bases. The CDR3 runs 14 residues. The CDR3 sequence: CASSRVSSGNTIYF. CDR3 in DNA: TGTGCCAGCAGCCGCGTTAGCTCTGGAAACACCATATATTTT.

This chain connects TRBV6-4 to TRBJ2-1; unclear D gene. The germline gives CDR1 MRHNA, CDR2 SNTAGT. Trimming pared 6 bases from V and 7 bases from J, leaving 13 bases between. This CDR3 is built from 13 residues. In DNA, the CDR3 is TGTGCCAGCAGCGAGTCGGTTCCTAATGAGCAGTTCTTC. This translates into CASSESVPNEQFF.

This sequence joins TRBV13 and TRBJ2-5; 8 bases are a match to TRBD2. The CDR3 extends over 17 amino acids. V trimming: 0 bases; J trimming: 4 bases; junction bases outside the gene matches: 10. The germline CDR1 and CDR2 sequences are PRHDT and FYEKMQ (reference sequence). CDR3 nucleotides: TGTGCCAGCAGCTTAGGTGGGGGACTAGATGATCGAGAGACCCAGTACTTC. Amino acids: CASSLGGGLDDRETQYF.

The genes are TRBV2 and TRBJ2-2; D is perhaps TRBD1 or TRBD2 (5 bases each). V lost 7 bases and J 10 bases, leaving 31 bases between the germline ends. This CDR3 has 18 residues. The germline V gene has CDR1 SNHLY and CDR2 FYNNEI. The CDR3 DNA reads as TGTGCCAGCATCCAAAGACCTACAGGTTATAGAGGGCCCGAGGAGCTGTTTTTT. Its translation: CASIQRPTGYRGPEELFF.

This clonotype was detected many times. The CDR3 DNA reads as TGTGCCAGCAGCCACCTCCAAGCGACCGGGGAGCTGTTTTTT. It is translated as CASSHLQATGELFF. The gene calls are TRBV3-1 and TRBJ2-2; D uncertain. Germline V gives CDR1 LGHDT, CDR2 YNNKEL (reference sequence). This CDR3 is 14 amino acids long. Trimming shortened V by 3 bases and J by 5 bases, and 10 bases separated the two germline ends.

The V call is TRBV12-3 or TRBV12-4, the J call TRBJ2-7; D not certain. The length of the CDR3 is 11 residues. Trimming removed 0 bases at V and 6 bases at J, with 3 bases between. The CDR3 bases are TGTGCCAGCAGTTTAGCCGTCGAGCAGTACTTC. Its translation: CASSLAVEQYF.

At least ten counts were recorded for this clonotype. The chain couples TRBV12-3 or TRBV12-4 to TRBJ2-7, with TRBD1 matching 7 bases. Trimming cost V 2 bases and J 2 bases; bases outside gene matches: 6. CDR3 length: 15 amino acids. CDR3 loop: CASSLQSGQPYEQYF. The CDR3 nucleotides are TGTGCCAGCAGTTTACAATCGGGACAGCCCTACGAGCAGTACTTC.

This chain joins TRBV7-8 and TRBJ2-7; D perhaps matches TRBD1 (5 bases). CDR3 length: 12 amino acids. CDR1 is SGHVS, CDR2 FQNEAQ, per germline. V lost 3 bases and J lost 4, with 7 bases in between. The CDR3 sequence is CASSFDRYEQYF. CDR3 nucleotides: TGTGCCAGCAGCTTCGACAGATACGAGCAGTACTTC.